A selection of T cell receptor beta chains follows, all from one sample in a study of long-term antiretroviral therapy in people with HIV. The repertoire was sequenced with immunoSEQ multiplex PCR; TCRdb's copy has only in-frame clones and lacks some. Among about 23,000 clones listed, 65% to 85% were seen once. This specimen consisted of unsorted PBMCs, obtained 1.5 years after starting antiretroviral therapy. Receptors originate from a man aged 30 to 45 with HIV. Both conserved end residues are part of each CDR3. D genes are given only for firm matches. A clone size is listed for some rows: how often the clone was seen (once, few, many), or a class if it is expanded.

v_call: TRBV5-6
d_call: NA
clone_size: NA
j_call: TRBJ1-4
cdr3_aa: CASTQSRRPNEKLFF
cdr3_nt: TGTGCCAGCACCCAATCCCGACGACCTAATGAAAAACTGTTTTTT

v_call: TRBV5-6
d_call: TRBD1
clone_size: NA
j_call: TRBJ2-5
cdr3_aa: CASSFLQGQETQYF
cdr3_nt: TGTGCCAGCAGCTTCTTACAGGGGCAAGAGACCCAGTACTTC

v_call: TRBV5-1
d_call: TRBD2
clone_size: NA
j_call: TRBJ2-2
cdr3_aa: CASSFSGRGGSAGELFF
cdr3_nt: TGCGCCAGCAGCTTTTCAGGCCGCGGGGGGTCCGCCGGGGAGCTGTTTTTT

v_call: TRBV28
d_call: NA
clone_size: NA
j_call: TRBJ1-2
cdr3_aa: CASRTVRANYGYTF
cdr3_nt: TGTGCCAGCAGAACCGTGAGGGCTAACTATGGCTACACCTTC

v_call: TRBV7-2
d_call: NA
clone_size: once
j_call: TRBJ1-2
cdr3_aa: CASSLAAGGNYGYTF
cdr3_nt: TGTGCCAGCAGCTTAGCGGCGGGGGGCAACTATGGCTACACCTTC

v_call: TRBV29-1
d_call: NA
clone_size: NA
j_call: TRBJ2-5
cdr3_aa: CSVEWGVSQETQYF
cdr3_nt: TGCAGCGTTGAGTGGGGAGTTTCTCAAGAGACCCAGTACTTC

v_call: TRBV5-1
d_call: NA
clone_size: once
j_call: TRBJ1-4
cdr3_aa: CASSLGATNEKLFF
cdr3_nt: TGCGCCAGCAGCTTGGGGGCAACTAATGAAAAACTGTTTTTT

v_call: TRBV5-1
d_call: NA
clone_size: NA
j_call: TRBJ1-4
cdr3_aa: CASSRTEAVANEKLFF
cdr3_nt: TGCGCCAGCAGCCGGACGGAGGCGGTGGCTAATGAAAAACTGTTTTTT

v_call: TRBV4-3
d_call: TRBD2
clone_size: NA
j_call: TRBJ2-5
cdr3_aa: CASSQDLSGGALETQYF
cdr3_nt: TGCGCCAGCAGCCAAGATTTAAGCGGGGGGGCCCTTGAGACCCAGTACTTC

v_call: TRBV5-4
d_call: TRBD2
clone_size: NA
j_call: TRBJ2-1
cdr3_aa: CASKLGLVDSGEQFF
cdr3_nt: TGTGCTTCTAAATTGGGACTAGTAGATTCCGGTGAGCAGTTCTTC

v_call: TRBV28
d_call: NA
clone_size: NA
j_call: TRBJ2-7
cdr3_aa: CASSLASGGLSYEQYF
cdr3_nt: TGTGCCAGCAGTTTGGCCAGTGGGGGCTTGTCCTACGAGCAGTACTTC

v_call: TRBV4-3
d_call: TRBD1
clone_size: NA
j_call: TRBJ1-2
cdr3_aa: CASSQDYRQGLVLYGYTF
cdr3_nt: TGCGCCAGCAGCCAAGATTACCGACAGGGTCTTGTCTTGTATGGCTACACCTTC

v_call: TRBV4-3
d_call: TRBD1
clone_size: NA
j_call: TRBJ2-4
cdr3_aa: CASSQETGDVLGLAKNIQYF
cdr3_nt: TGCGCCAGCAGCCAAGAGACAGGGGACGTTCTGGGACTAGCCAAAAACATTCAGTACTTC

v_call: TRBV15
d_call: NA
clone_size: NA
j_call: TRBJ1-1
cdr3_aa: CATSSNQLNTEAFF
cdr3_nt: TGTGCCACCAGCAGTAACCAGCTGAACACTGAAGCTTTCTTT

v_call: TRBV7-2
d_call: NA
clone_size: few
j_call: TRBJ1-6
cdr3_aa: CASSLDRGDSPLHF
cdr3_nt: TGTGCCAGCAGCTTAGATAGGGGTGACTCACCCCTCCACTTT

v_call: TRBV5-1
d_call: NA
clone_size: NA
j_call: TRBJ2-3
cdr3_aa: CASGKERRSTDTQYF
cdr3_nt: TGCGCCAGCGGGAAGGAGCGGAGAAGCACAGATACGCAGTATTTT

v_call: TRBV30
d_call: NA
clone_size: NA
j_call: TRBJ2-5
cdr3_aa: CAWSVVTGGGETQYF
cdr3_nt: TGTGCCTGGAGTGTAGTGACAGGAGGTGGGGAGACCCAGTACTTC

v_call: TRBV7-9
d_call: NA
clone_size: NA
j_call: TRBJ2-7
cdr3_aa: CASSLALGPIPSYEQYF
cdr3_nt: TGTGCCAGCAGCTTAGCGCTAGGGCCTATCCCGTCCTACGAGCAGTACTTC

v_call: TRBV29-1
d_call: TRBD1
clone_size: NA
j_call: TRBJ2-3
cdr3_aa: CSVVKGTGTDTQYF
cdr3_nt: TGCAGCGTTGTAAAGGGGACAGGGACAGATACGCAGTATTTT

v_call: TRBV28
d_call: TRBD1
clone_size: NA
j_call: TRBJ1-2
cdr3_aa: CASRQQGAGYGYTF
cdr3_nt: TGTGCCAGCAGACAACAGGGGGCGGGCTATGGCTACACCTTC

v_call: TRBV2
d_call: TRBD1
clone_size: few
j_call: TRBJ1-2
cdr3_aa: CASGRDRVPTNYGYTF
cdr3_nt: TGTGCCAGCGGGAGAGACAGGGTTCCGACTAACTATGGCTACACCTTC

v_call: TRBV27
d_call: NA
clone_size: NA
j_call: TRBJ1-4
cdr3_aa: CASSLIGTNEKLFF
cdr3_nt: TGTGCCAGCAGTTTAATCGGGACTAATGAAAAACTGTTTTTT

v_call: TRBV13
d_call: TRBD2
clone_size: NA
j_call: TRBJ2-2
cdr3_aa: CAVRLAPTGELFF
cdr3_nt: TGTGCCGTCCGACTAGCGCCCACCGGGGAGCTGTTTTTT

v_call: TRBV5-5
d_call: NA
clone_size: NA
j_call: TRBJ1-1
cdr3_aa: CASSLGRGSEAFF
cdr3_nt: TGTGCCAGCAGCTTAGGGAGGGGCTCTGAAGCTTTCTTT

v_call: TRBV6-1
d_call: TRBD1
clone_size: NA
j_call: TRBJ2-7
cdr3_aa: CASSGQGLEQYF
cdr3_nt: TGTGCCAGCAGTGGACAGGGCCTCGAGCAGTACTTC

v_call: TRBV11-2
d_call: NA
clone_size: NA
j_call: TRBJ1-2
cdr3_aa: CASSFEPTETYGYTF
cdr3_nt: TGTGCCAGCAGCTTTGAGCCTACAGAGACCTATGGCTACACCTTC

v_call: TRBV29-1
d_call: NA
clone_size: NA
j_call: TRBJ2-6
cdr3_aa: CSVRVSGANVLTF
cdr3_nt: TGCAGCGTCCGAGTCTCTGGGGCCAACGTCCTGACTTTC

v_call: TRBV28
d_call: TRBD2
clone_size: NA
j_call: TRBJ2-7
cdr3_aa: CASNPALAGSGEQYF
cdr3_nt: TGTGCCAGCAACCCCGCGCTAGCGGGTTCTGGAGAGCAGTACTTC

v_call: TRBV14
d_call: TRBD1
clone_size: NA
j_call: TRBJ1-4
cdr3_aa: CASSPQAGGEKLFF
cdr3_nt: TGTGCCAGCAGCCCCCAGGCAGGGGGTGAAAAACTGTTTTTT

v_call: TRBV29-1
d_call: NA
clone_size: once
j_call: TRBJ1-1
cdr3_aa: CSVEDSTEAFF
cdr3_nt: TGCAGCGTCGAGGACAGCACTGAAGCTTTCTTT

v_call: TRBV19
d_call: TRBD2
clone_size: NA
j_call: TRBJ2-7
cdr3_aa: CASGGSGYEQYF
cdr3_nt: TGTGCCAGTGGCGGGAGTGGCTACGAGCAGTACTTC

v_call: TRBV27
d_call: NA
clone_size: NA
j_call: TRBJ2-7
cdr3_aa: CASSLSPPVTGAYEQYF
cdr3_nt: TGTGCCAGCAGTTTATCCCCACCGGTTACGGGAGCCTACGAGCAGTACTTC

v_call: TRBV4-1
d_call: NA
clone_size: NA
j_call: TRBJ2-5
cdr3_aa: CASSQEPRGETQYF
cdr3_nt: TGCGCCAGCAGCCAAGAACCAAGGGGGGAGACCCAGTACTTC

v_call: TRBV7-2
d_call: NA
clone_size: NA
j_call: TRBJ2-3
cdr3_aa: CASSLDHTTDTQYF
cdr3_nt: TGTGCCAGCAGCTTAGACCACACCACAGATACGCAGTATTTT

v_call: TRBV6-5
d_call: NA
clone_size: NA
j_call: TRBJ1-5
cdr3_aa: CASSYSRSQPQHF
cdr3_nt: TGTGCCAGCAGTTACTCGAGGTCTCAGCCCCAGCATTTT

v_call: TRBV7-2
d_call: NA
clone_size: NA
j_call: TRBJ2-7
cdr3_aa: CASSLGTSSYEQYF
cdr3_nt: TGTGCCAGCAGCTTAGGTACCAGCTCCTACGAGCAGTACTTC

v_call: TRBV4-1
d_call: NA
clone_size: NA
j_call: TRBJ1-3
cdr3_aa: CASSQSGSGNTIYF
cdr3_nt: TGCGCCAGCAGCCAAAGCGGCTCTGGAAACACCATATATTTT

v_call: TRBV5-1
d_call: TRBD1
clone_size: NA
j_call: TRBJ2-5
cdr3_aa: CASSEGQGSPQPETQYF
cdr3_nt: TGCGCCAGCAGCGAAGGACAGGGGTCTCCTCAACCAGAGACCCAGTACTTC

v_call: TRBV5-1
d_call: NA
clone_size: NA
j_call: TRBJ2-6
cdr3_aa: CASSLEGSSGANVLTF
cdr3_nt: TGCGCCAGCAGCTTGGAAGGGAGCTCTGGGGCCAACGTCCTGACTTTC

v_call: TRBV7-2
d_call: NA
clone_size: NA
j_call: TRBJ1-1
cdr3_aa: CASSYGGSEAFF
cdr3_nt: TGTGCCAGCAGCTATGGGGGCTCTGAAGCTTTCTTT

v_call: TRBV4-3
d_call: NA
clone_size: NA
j_call: TRBJ1-6
cdr3_aa: CASSQDPTDNSPLHF
cdr3_nt: TGCGCCAGCAGCCAGGATCCGACAGACAATTCACCCCTCCACTTT

v_call: TRBV27
d_call: NA
clone_size: few
j_call: TRBJ2-7
cdr3_aa: CASSYGQLYEQYF
cdr3_nt: TGTGCCAGCAGCTATGGACAGCTCTACGAGCAGTACTTC

v_call: TRBV29-1
d_call: NA
clone_size: NA
j_call: TRBJ2-5
cdr3_aa: CSVGRSRGGLETQYF
cdr3_nt: TGCAGCGTTGGGAGAAGCAGGGGGGGGTTAGAGACCCAGTACTTC

v_call: TRBV28
d_call: NA
clone_size: NA
j_call: TRBJ1-2
cdr3_aa: CASSLGWIQNYGYTF
cdr3_nt: TGTGCCAGCAGTTTAGGTTGGATCCAAAACTATGGCTACACCTTC

v_call: TRBV7-6
d_call: NA
clone_size: NA
j_call: TRBJ2-5
cdr3_aa: CASSFNQGWETQYF
cdr3_nt: TGTGCCAGCAGCTTTAATCAGGGCTGGGAGACCCAGTACTTC

v_call: TRBV4-1
d_call: TRBD1
clone_size: NA
j_call: TRBJ2-1
cdr3_aa: CASSQNRGPSSYNEQFF
cdr3_nt: TGCGCCAGCAGCCAAAACAGGGGCCCAAGCTCCTACAATGAGCAGTTCTTC

v_call: TRBV5-1
d_call: TRBD2
clone_size: NA
j_call: TRBJ2-7
cdr3_aa: CASSLKLAGGYEQYF
cdr3_nt: TGCGCCAGCAGCTTGAAACTAGCGGGAGGGTACGAGCAGTACTTC

v_call: TRBV11-2
d_call: TRBD1
clone_size: NA
j_call: TRBJ2-1
cdr3_aa: CASSSYRGNSYNEQFF
cdr3_nt: TGTGCCAGCAGCTCCTACAGGGGTAACTCCTACAATGAGCAGTTCTTC

v_call: TRBV7-2
d_call: TRBD1
clone_size: few
j_call: TRBJ1-5
cdr3_aa: CASSRTGGARQPQHF
cdr3_nt: TGTGCCAGCAGCCGGACAGGGGGCGCGAGGCAGCCCCAGCATTTT

v_call: TRBV4-1
d_call: NA
clone_size: NA
j_call: TRBJ1-5
cdr3_aa: CASSPVGSQGQPQHF
cdr3_nt: TGCGCCAGCAGCCCCGTCGGGTCACAAGGGCAGCCCCAGCATTTT

v_call: TRBV28
d_call: NA
clone_size: few
j_call: TRBJ1-6
cdr3_aa: CASSSANSPLHF
cdr3_nt: TGTGCCAGCAGTTCCGCCAACTCACCCCTCCACTTT

v_call: TRBV28
d_call: NA
clone_size: NA
j_call: TRBJ1-3
cdr3_aa: CASSFRREVSGNTIYF
cdr3_nt: TGTGCCAGCAGTTTTCGGCGGGAAGTAAGTGGAAACACCATATATTTT

v_call: TRBV5-4
d_call: TRBD1
clone_size: NA
j_call: TRBJ1-3
cdr3_aa: CASSSTGAGNTIYF
cdr3_nt: TGTGCCAGCAGCTCGACAGGGGCTGGAAACACCATATATTTT

v_call: TRBV7-2
d_call: TRBD2
clone_size: NA
j_call: TRBJ2-3
cdr3_aa: CASSDTSGGAGGTDTQYF
cdr3_nt: TGTGCCAGCAGCGATACTAGCGGGGGGGCGGGTGGCACAGATACGCAGTATTTT